These 10 T cell receptor beta chains came from one sample sequenced in a study of blood T cell repertoires in COVID-19. Libraries were prepared by immunoSEQ multiplex PCR; TCRdb keeps only in-frame clonotypes and omits some of them. The table lists 300,000 or so clones, more than 70% of them singletons. Material for sequencing was peripheral blood. The receptors stem from a woman between 45 and 60 years old who had recovered from COVID-19.

The chain combines TRBV18 with TRBJ2-7; no firm D call. Germline CDR1 KGHSH, CDR2 LQKENI. V was cut by 2 bases and J by 1 base, with 9 bases left in between. This CDR3 spans 14 amino acids. The CDR3 DNA sequence: TGTGCCAGCTCACCAAGTTCAGATTCCTACGAGCAGTACTTC. Amino acid sequence: CASSPSSDSYEQYF.

This chain uses TRBV21-1 with TRBJ2-7; TRBD2 is the table's D call and was not checked against the DNA. TRBV21-1 is tagged as a pseudogene. This CDR3 contains 15 residues. The CDR3 sequence is CASSKGQGGVYEQYF. CDR3 in DNA: TGTGCCAGCAGCAAAGGGCAGGGAGGTGTCTACGAGCAGTACTTC.

The rearrangement uses TRBV28 and TRBJ1-4; D not resolved. Germline-derived CDR1 and CDR2 are MDHEN and SYDVKM. The germline V and J ends were trimmed by 6 bases and 0 bases, with 8 bases remaining between them. CDR3 length: 14 amino acids. This CDR3 is CASSLISTNEKLFF. The CDR3 DNA reads as TGTGCCAGCAGCCTTATATCAACTAATGAAAAACTGTTTTTT.

This chain links TRBV14 with TRBJ2-1, with no clear D. This CDR3 contains 16 residues. The V gene lost 5 bases and the J gene lost 4 bases, with 18 bases spanning the gap. Germline CDR1 SGHDN, CDR2 FVKESK. Written as DNA, the CDR3 is TGTGCCAGCAGCTACCATAGCAACCCCATTTACAATGAGCAGTTCTTC. It specifies CASSYHSNPIYNEQFF. The full variable domain, completed using reference TRBV14 and TRBJ2-1, is EAGVTQFPSHSVIEKGQTVTLRCDPISGHDNLYWYRRVMGKEIKFLLHFVKESKQDESGMPNNRFLAERTGGTYSTLKVQPAELEDSGVYFCASSYHSNPIYNEQFFGPGTRLTVL.

CDR3 DNA sequence: TGTGCCAGTAGTGGCCGGGACAGGGGGCGCGGGACTGAAGCTTTCTTT. Translation: CASSGRDRGRGTEAFF. The chain employs TRBV19 and TRBJ1-1, with TRBD1 matching over 12 bases. The CDR3 is 16 residues long. V shed 5 bases, J shed 5 bases, and the junction held 9 bases outside the gene matches. Per the germline V gene, CDR1 is LNHDA and CDR2 is SQIVND (reference sequence).

The genes are TRBV24-1 and TRBJ2-5; D is possibly TRBD1 (7 bases). Germline CDR1 is KGHDR and CDR2 is SFDVKD. Trimming took 2 bases from V and 5 from J, leaving 17 bases between them. CDR3 length: 16 amino acids. The CDR3 loop reads CATSDSWGDRRETQYF. In DNA form, the CDR3 reads TGTGCCACCAGTGATTCCTGGGGGGACAGACGGGAGACCCAGTACTTC.

The chain uses TRBV24-1 and TRBJ2-6; 7 nucleotides match TRBD1. CDR3 size: 18 residues. Germline trimming cut 2 bases from V and 3 bases from J; bases unmatched to any gene: 9. Per germline, CDR1 KGHDR and CDR2 SFDVKD. As DNA, the CDR3 is TGTGCCACCAGTGATTCCCTGGCAGGGGGACGTGGGGCCAACGTCCTGACTTTC. Translating gives CATSDSLAGGRGANVLTF.

A few counts support this clone. The genes are TRBV9 and TRBJ2-2; a possible D gene is TRBD1 (5 bases). CDR3 length equals 17 residues. The V end was cut by 4 bases, the J end by 2 bases, with 18 bases between. Germline lookup yields CDR1 SGDLS and CDR2 YYNGEE. In DNA, the CDR3 is TGTGCCAGCAGCCCGTATCCGAGACAGACTAACACCGGGGAGCTGTTTTTT. This sequence encodes CASSPYPRQTNTGELFF.

Here the CDR3 DNA reads TGTGCCAGCAGCAATCGTCCAGGTGAAAAACTGTTTTTT. It translates to CASSNRPGEKLFF. The chain has TRBV21-1 and TRBJ1-4; TRBD1, as called in the table, went unchecked against the DNA. TRBV21-1 constitutes a pseudogene. This CDR3 is built from 13 residues.

This clone was picked up one time. Other DNA variants within this sample encode the same CDR3. The chain employs TRBV6-5 and TRBJ1-2; D unresolved. V was cut by 8 bases and J by 2 bases, with 9 bases left in between. This CDR3 spans 12 amino acids. Germline CDR1 reads MNHEY; CDR2 reads SVGAGI. The DNA for the CDR3 is TGTGCCAGCCGAGCAAACAACTATGGCTACACCTTC. The encoded protein is CASRANNYGYTF.